The following is a T cell receptor (beta chain) sequence with its context. Which antigen it targets is not known. No quality values exist for individual bases; no much larger clone is one base distant. The CDR3, cysteine through phenylalanine, is 12 amino acids long. The kept DNA is CDR3 alone, 36 bases in frame from the first base. The junction shows trimming of 6 bases on V and 2 bases on J, plus 6 bases between the germline ends. The germline V gene supplies CDR1 ENHRY and CDR2 SYGVKD. The entire isolated RNA was reverse transcribed using the High Capacity cDNA Reverse Transcription Kit, and thus expressed TCRB transcripts were sequenced. Naive, central memory and regulatory T cell samples underwent deep immunoSEQ sequencing, averaging around 3.9 million total reads per sample. Sorted cells were lysed in RLT buffer and RNA was extracted with DNase-treated RNeasy Micro or Mini kits, depending on cell number. To prevent cross-contamination, each cell subset was processed individually, whereas patient and healthy donor samples were processed jointly. The immunoSEQ multiplex PCR was used to amplify TCRB sequences from cDNA, yielding 87-bp fragments that span the CDR3 region. Sequencing of the amplicons was done on the Illumina HiSeq platform. Processing in the source paper ran as follows. PCR bias was computationally corrected using synthetic template baselines, reads within Hamming distance 2 were collapsed, and singletons that could not be merged were discarded. Reads were aligned against IMGT so that V, D and J genes, CDR3 length and insertions or deletions at six rearrangement sites could be assigned. Within each subset, clonotype counts were normalized to the number of sorted cells before true diversity and Gini coefficients were calculated with the tcR R package. The overlap coefficient, calculated on TCRB nucleotide sequences, was used to quantify repertoire sharing. As a proxy for the pre-selection repertoire, out-of-frame TCRB sequences from naive cells were analyzed. TCRdb provides this immuneACCESS table in a form limited to in-frame rearrangements. Some clones are lacking; in checked studies, under half of them reflect an unresolved V gene, and why the rest are absent is not known. V and J calls and clone size are given by that table; D and trimming were obtained from the DNA. In this sample the table shows over 600,000 clones, under 15% of which occur a single time. More than 0.1% of the sample is held by the ten biggest clonotypes.

From each donor, a single peripheral blood sample of about 100 mL on average was drawn into heparinised tubes. Using a panel that included CD45RO, CCR7, CD25, CD127, CD95 and CD27, naive, central memory, regulatory and stem cell-like memory CD4+ T cells were sorted on a BD FACSAria II. Every sorted population had a purity above 95%. Right away, PBMCs were isolated by Lymphoprep density gradient centrifugation and were stained directly, with no culture step. So that batch effects would be minimized, each experiment stained and sorted samples in pairs, pairing one healthy donor with one patient. This specimen belongs to a study of beta chain features in type 1 diabetes (dated by TCRdb to the late 2010s). A note on the overall study: Patients and healthy donors did not differ in mean age, gender distribution, total cell number or subset yield. A total of 85 million to 110 million sorted cells were examined across all samples, and RNA yield correlated strongly with the number of cells per subset. In the study, recently diagnosed type 1 diabetes patients and matched healthy donors were compared on the TCRB repertoires of their sorted circulating CD4+ T cell subsets. Whereas all 30 or so donors provided naive and central memory subsets, regulatory and stem cell-like memory subsets were isolated from just 8 patients and about 8 healthy donors. What the study reported, not specific to this receptor: Because the HLA sub-analyses included only small numbers of individuals, any influence of HLA type on TCRB rearrangement was left unresolved. In all four CD4+ subsets, TCRB CDR3 length was moderately but significantly shorter in type 1 diabetes patients. Naive, central memory and regulatory TCRB repertoires appeared to be more alike among patients than among healthy donors. Sequencing cDNA rather than genomic DNA could over-represent highly expressing activated cells, although activation and CD3 levels did not differ between groups. Shorter templates might have been favored by PCR, but patient and control samples were amplified and corrected together, so both groups would have been affected equally by any skew. Patients with type 1 diabetes made fewer insertions and deleted more nucleotides at VDJ recombination sites, implying thymic rearrangement abnormalities.

The source of this sequence is a man between 25 and 39 years old with type 1 diabetes. Sequencing input: naive CD4+ T cells from blood. The cell subset or site label on this specimen signifies: true naive CD4+ T cells. Recombination joined TRBV10-3 with TRBJ2-3; the D region possibly corresponds to TRBD1 (5 bases align). The nucleotide sequence is TGTGCCATCAGGACAGACACAGATACGCAGTATTTT. This sequence encodes CAIRTDTDTQYF.